This is a list of T cell receptor beta chains from one sample in a study of blood T cell repertoires in COVID-19. The protocol was immunoSEQ multiplex PCR, while the TCRdb copy is restricted to in-frame clones and leaves out a portion. Here the sample spans roughly 180,000 clones, more than 70% being singletons. Sequencing was done on a sample of PBMCs or T cells enriched from blood (not recorded which). The receptors come from a woman in her 30s who had recovered from COVID-19. The CDR3 runs from the conserved cysteine through the conserved F or W.

v_gene	len	j_gene	CDR3aa
TRBV2	14	TRBJ2-3	CASSNRGSTDTQYF
TRBV10-3	13	TRBJ1-2	CAISGQTGYGYTF
TRBV29-1	12	TRBJ1-2	CSVAGQGVGYTF
TRBV7-9	15	TRBJ1-1	CASSKIQGLGTEAFF
TRBV28	12	TRBJ2-7	CASSSGRYEQYF
TRBV4-1	15	TRBJ2-1	CASSQELGLLNEQFF
TRBV4-1	15	TRBJ2-1	CASSQASGRGNEQFF
TRBV27	14	TRBJ2-7	CASSPRRGEPGQYF
TRBV10-1	17	TRBJ2-5	CASSTGHRGGVGETQYF
TRBV5-6	16	TRBJ2-3	CASSFGGTGSTDTQYF
TRBV28	16	TRBJ1-5	CASSALGQGRNQPQHF
TRBV2	13	TRBJ2-2	CAAGTSVTGELFF
TRBV6-5	15	TRBJ2-6	CASSFQGPGANVLTF
TRBV24-1	14	TRBJ1-2	CATSDGGIHYGYTF
TRBV12-5	14	TRBJ2-7	CASGLVDNSYEQYF
TRBV7-7	16	TRBJ1-3	CASSAQDRKSGNTIYF
TRBV9	15	TRBJ1-3	CASSVDGGRGDTIYF
TRBV18	14	TRBJ1-1	CASSQGQRVAEAFF
TRBV30	13	TRBJ2-7	CAWRERSSYEQYF
TRBV28	14	TRBJ1-3	CASTPQVSGNTIYF
TRBV19	14	TRBJ2-1	CASSRGEGNNEQFF
TRBV5-1	14	TRBJ2-7	CASNSGTRVYEQYF
TRBV18	17	TRBJ1-2	CASSPGPLRGLHYGYTF